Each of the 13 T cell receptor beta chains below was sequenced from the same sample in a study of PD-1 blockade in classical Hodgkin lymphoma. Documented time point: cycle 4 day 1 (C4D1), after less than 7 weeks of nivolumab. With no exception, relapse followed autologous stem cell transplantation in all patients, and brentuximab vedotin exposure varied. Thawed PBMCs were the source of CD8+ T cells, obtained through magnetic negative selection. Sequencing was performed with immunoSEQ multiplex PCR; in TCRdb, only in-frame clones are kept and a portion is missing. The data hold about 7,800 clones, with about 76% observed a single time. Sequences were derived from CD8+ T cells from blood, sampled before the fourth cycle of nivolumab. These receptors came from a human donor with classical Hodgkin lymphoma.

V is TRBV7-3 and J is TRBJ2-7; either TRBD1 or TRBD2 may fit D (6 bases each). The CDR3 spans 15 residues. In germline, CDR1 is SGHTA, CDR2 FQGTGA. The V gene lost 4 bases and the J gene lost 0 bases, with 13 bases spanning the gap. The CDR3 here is CASSSRSGASYEQYF. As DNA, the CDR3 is TGTGCCAGCAGCTCCAGATCGGGGGCCTCCTACGAGCAGTACTTC.

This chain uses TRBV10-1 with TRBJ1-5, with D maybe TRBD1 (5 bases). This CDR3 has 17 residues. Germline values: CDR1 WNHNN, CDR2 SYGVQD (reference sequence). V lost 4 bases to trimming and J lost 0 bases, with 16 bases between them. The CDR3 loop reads CASSAPGTPYSNQPQHF. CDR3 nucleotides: TGCGCCAGCAGTGCACCGGGGACCCCGTATAGCAATCAGCCCCAGCATTTT.

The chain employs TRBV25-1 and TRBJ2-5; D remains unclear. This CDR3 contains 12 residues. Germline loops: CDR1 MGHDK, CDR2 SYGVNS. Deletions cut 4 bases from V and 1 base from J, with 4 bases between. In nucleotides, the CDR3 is TGTGCCAGCAGTGTGACCCAAGAGACCCAGTACTTC. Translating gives CASSVTQETQYF.

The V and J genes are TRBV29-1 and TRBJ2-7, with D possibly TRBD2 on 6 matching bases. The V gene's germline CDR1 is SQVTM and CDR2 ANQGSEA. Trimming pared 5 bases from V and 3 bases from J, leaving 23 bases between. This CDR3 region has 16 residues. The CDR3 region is CSVSRPGDRLLYEQYF. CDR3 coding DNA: TGCAGCGTTAGCCGACCGGGGGACCGACTCCTCTACGAGCAGTACTTC.

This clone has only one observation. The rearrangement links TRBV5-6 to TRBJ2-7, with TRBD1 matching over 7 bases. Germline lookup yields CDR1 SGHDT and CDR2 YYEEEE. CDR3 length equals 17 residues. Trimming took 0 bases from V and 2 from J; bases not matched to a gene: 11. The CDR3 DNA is TGTGCCAGCAGCTTGGGCATCAGACAGGGCCTTACCTACGAGCAGTACTTC. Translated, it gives CASSLGIRQGLTYEQYF.

The CDR3 DNA follows: TGTGCTAGTGGTTTGGGGGGGGCCGGCTACGATACGCAGTATTTT. Translating it yields CASGLGGAGYDTQYF. This chain joins TRBV12-5 and TRBJ2-3; D may match TRBD1 or TRBD2 (6 bases each). From germline, CDR1 is LGHNT and CDR2 FRNRAP. With 1 base removed from V and 6 bases from J, the gap between germline ends came to 14 bases. The CDR3 sequence is 15 residues long.

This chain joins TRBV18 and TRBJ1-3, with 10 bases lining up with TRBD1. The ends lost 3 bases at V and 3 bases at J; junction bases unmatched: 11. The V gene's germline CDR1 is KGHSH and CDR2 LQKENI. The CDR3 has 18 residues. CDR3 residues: CASSPLPFDRGLGNTIYF. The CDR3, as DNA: TGTGCCAGCTCACCGCTCCCCTTCGACAGGGGGCTTGGAAACACCATATATTTT.

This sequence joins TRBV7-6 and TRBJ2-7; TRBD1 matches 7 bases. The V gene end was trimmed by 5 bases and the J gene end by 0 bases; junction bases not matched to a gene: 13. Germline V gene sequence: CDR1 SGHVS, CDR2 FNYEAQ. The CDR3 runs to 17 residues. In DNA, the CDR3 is TGTGCCAGCAGCCCCTACCGTAGAGGACAGGTCTCCTACGAGCAGTACTTC. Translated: CASSPYRRGQVSYEQYF.

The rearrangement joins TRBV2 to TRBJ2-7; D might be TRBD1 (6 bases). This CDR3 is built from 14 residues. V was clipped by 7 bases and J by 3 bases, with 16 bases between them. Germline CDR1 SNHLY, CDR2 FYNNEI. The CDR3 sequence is CASIPQGGNYEQYF. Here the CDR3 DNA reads TGTGCCAGCATTCCTCAAGGGGGAAACTACGAGCAGTACTTC.

The CDR3, as DNA: TGTGCCAGCACTCGACAGGGGGGGGACCGCACAGATACGCAGTATTTT. It specifies CASTRQGGDRTDTQYF. The chain is built from TRBV27 and TRBJ2-3, with 9 nucleotides matching TRBD1. The CDR3 runs to 16 residues. Germline V gene lookup returns CDR1 MNHEY and CDR2 SMNVEV (reference sequence). V dropped 7 bases and J dropped 1; count of bases not matched to a gene: 9.

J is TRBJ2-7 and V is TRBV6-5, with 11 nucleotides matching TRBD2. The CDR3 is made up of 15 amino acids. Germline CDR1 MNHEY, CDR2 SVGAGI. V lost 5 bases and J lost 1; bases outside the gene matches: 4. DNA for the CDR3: TGTGCCAGCAGTAGACTAGCGGGGAAATCCTACGAGCAGTACTTC. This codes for CASSRLAGKSYEQYF.

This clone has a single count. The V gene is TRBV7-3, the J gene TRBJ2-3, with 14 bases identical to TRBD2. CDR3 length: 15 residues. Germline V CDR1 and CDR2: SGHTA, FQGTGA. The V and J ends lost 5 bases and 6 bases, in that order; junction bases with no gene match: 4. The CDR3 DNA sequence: TGTGCCAGCAGCACCGGGACTAGCGGGAGTGATACGCAGTATTTT. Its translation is CASSTGTSGSDTQYF.

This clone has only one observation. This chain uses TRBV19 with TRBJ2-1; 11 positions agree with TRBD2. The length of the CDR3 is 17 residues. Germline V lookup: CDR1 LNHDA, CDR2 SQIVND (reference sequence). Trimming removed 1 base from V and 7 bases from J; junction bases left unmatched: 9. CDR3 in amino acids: CASSIALAGGFGNEQFF. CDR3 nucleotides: TGTGCCAGTAGTATAGCCCTAGCGGGAGGTTTTGGGAATGAGCAGTTCTTC.